Here is one T cell receptor (beta chain) with its context. This clone was found a few times. What antigen it recognizes has not been identified. No qualities accompany the bases; no much larger clone lies one base away. The germline ends are 12 bases apart after V is trimmed by 6 bases and J by 4 bases. The cysteine opens and the phenylalanine closes a CDR3 of 13 amino acids. The only DNA kept is the CDR3, 39 bases in frame from the first base. The germline V gene sets CDR1 to MNHEY and CDR2 to SVGAGI. This sample is drawn from a study of beta chain features in type 1 diabetes (dated by TCRdb to 2017 to 2018). Study-wide context: Mean age, gender distribution, total cell number and subset yield were not different between patients and healthy donors. A total of under 120,000,000 sorted cells were examined across all samples, and RNA yield correlated strongly with the number of cells per subset. The study compared TCRB repertoires of sorted circulating CD4+ T cell subsets between recently diagnosed type 1 diabetes patients and matched healthy donors. Whereas all 30 or so donors provided naive and central memory subsets, regulatory and stem cell-like memory subsets were isolated from just 8 patients and roughly 8 healthy donors.

Overall study results and their limits: Shorter templates might be favored by PCR, yet because patient and control samples were amplified and corrected together, any such skew would affect both groups equally. At VDJ recombination sites, type 1 diabetes patients had fewer insertions and more deleted nucleotides, which implies abnormalities in thymic rearrangement. In all four CD4+ subsets, TCRB CDR3 length was moderately but significantly shorter in type 1 diabetes patients. Only small numbers of individuals were included in the HLA sub-analyses, which left unresolved whether HLA type had any influence on TCRB rearrangement. The naive, central memory and regulatory TCRB repertoires appeared to resemble one another more closely among patients than among healthy donors. Because cDNA was sequenced instead of genomic DNA, highly expressing activated cells could be over-represented, though the groups showed no difference in activation or CD3 levels.

The High Capacity cDNA Reverse Transcription Kit was used to reverse transcribe all of the isolated RNA, meaning that expressed TCRB transcripts were what got sequenced. Deep immunoSEQ sequencing was performed on naive, central memory and regulatory T cell samples, with an average of roughly 3.3 million total reads per sample. Sorted cells were lysed in RLT buffer and RNA was extracted with DNase-treated RNeasy Micro or Mini kits, depending on cell number. To prevent cross-contamination, every cell subset was processed on its own, while patient and healthy donor samples were processed together. Using the immunoSEQ multiplex PCR, TCRB sequences were amplified from cDNA into 87-bp fragments spanning the CDR3 region. Amplicons were sequenced on the Illumina HiSeq platform. Per the authors' processing: Synthetic template baselines were used to correct PCR bias computationally, reads within Hamming distance 2 were collapsed together, and singletons that could not be merged were discarded. Reads were aligned against IMGT so that V, D and J genes, CDR3 length and insertions or deletions at six rearrangement sites could be assigned. Within each subset, clonotype counts were normalized to the number of sorted cells before true diversity and Gini coefficients were calculated with the tcR R package. The overlap coefficient, calculated on TCRB nucleotide sequences, was used to quantify repertoire sharing. Out-of-frame TCRB sequences from naive cells were analyzed to stand in for the pre-selection repertoire. In its TCRdb copy, this immuneACCESS table keeps in-frame sequences only and misses some clones. Where compared with another copy, unresolved V genes explain less than half of these, and the others have no known cause. Clonal size and the V and J genes are those of that table, whereas D and trimming came from the DNA. This sample comprises roughly 240,000 clones, 12% to 15% of them detected only once. More than 0.02% of the sample goes to the ten largest clones.

Each donor gave one peripheral blood draw, averaging approximately 110 mL, which was collected into heparinised tubes. A BD FACSAria II was used to sort naive, central memory, regulatory and stem cell-like memory CD4+ T cells with a panel that included CD45RO, CCR7, CD25, CD127, CD95 and CD27. Purity was above 95% for every sorted population. PBMCs were separated immediately by Lymphoprep density gradient centrifugation and were stained directly, without being cultured. So that batch effects would be minimized, each experiment stained and sorted samples in pairs, pairing one healthy donor with one patient.

The source material was naive CD4+ T cells from blood. This specimen's cell subset or site label, interpreted: true naive CD4+ T cells. Recombination connected TRBV6-5 to TRBJ1-1; no D gene is confidently identified. This sequence originates from a woman aged 40 to 49 in good health. The CDR3 reads as follows: CASRPRGATEAFF. The sequenced DNA is TGTGCCAGCAGGCCCCGTGGAGCCACTGAAGCTTTCTTT.